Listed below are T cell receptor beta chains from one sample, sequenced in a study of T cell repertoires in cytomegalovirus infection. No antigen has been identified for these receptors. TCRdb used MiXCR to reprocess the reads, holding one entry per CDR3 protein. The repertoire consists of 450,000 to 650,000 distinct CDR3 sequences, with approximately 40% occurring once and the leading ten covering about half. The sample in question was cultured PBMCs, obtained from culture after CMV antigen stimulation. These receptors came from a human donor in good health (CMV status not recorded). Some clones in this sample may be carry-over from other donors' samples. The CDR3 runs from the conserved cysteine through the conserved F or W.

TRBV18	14	CASSLPSGANVLTF
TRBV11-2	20	CASSHGVGYMGASSYNEQFF
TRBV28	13	CATTPGPELEAFF
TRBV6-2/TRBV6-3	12	CASNRDYNEQFF
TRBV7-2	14	CASSLEDLNTEAFF
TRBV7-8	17	CASSPQRLAVMNTEAFF
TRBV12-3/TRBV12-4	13	CASTTDRVGEQYF
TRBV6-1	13	CATLGAGSYEQYF
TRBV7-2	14	CASSSRGQGYGYTF
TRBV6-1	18	CASTLSPLTSGSAYEQYF
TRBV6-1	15	CASTVAGGIPDTQYF
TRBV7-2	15	CASSSPTGDSYEQYF
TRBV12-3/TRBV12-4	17	CASRETRGFVGANVLTF
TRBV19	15	CASSTVGQSNYGYTF
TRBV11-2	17	CASSFPSGTANSYEQYF
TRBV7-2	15	CASSLGQGAPDTQYF